The source of this TCR beta chain is a study of blood T cell repertoires in COVID-19. Per the original data handling: Cell counts per sample came from amplifying reference gene primers. The assay was immunoSEQ multiplex PCR, and TCRdb's table has in-frame clones only and misses some. For V, J and clone size, that table is used; D and trimming come from the DNA. The table includes roughly 330,000 clones, about 84% detected once. The CDR3 loop spans 16 amino acids. V lost 6 bases, J lost 1 base, and 8 bases stayed unmatched. Germline CDR1 is MDHEN and CDR2 is SYDVKM. The sample consisted of peripheral blood. This receptor was taken from a woman between 50 and 59 years old with acute or convalescent COVID-19. The rearrangement links TRBV28 to TRBJ2-1; 8 positions agree with TRBD2. CDR3 in DNA: TGTGCCAGCAGGGGTCTGGCGGGAGGTTCCTACAATGAGCAGTTCTTC. Protein sequence: CASRGLAGGSYNEQFF.